What follows are 28 T cell receptor beta chains derived from one specimen sequenced in a study of cytomegalovirus exposure and HLA in healthy donors (dated by TCRdb to 2016 to 2017). Library prep was done by the immunoSEQ multiplex PCR assay. For the multiplex PCR, a mixture combining 60 forward primers for TCR Vbeta segments and 13 reverse primers for TCR Jbeta segments was used. TCRdb obtained this table from immuneACCESS and retained in-frame rearrangements with V and J assigned. These tables miss some clones; where compared with another copy, unresolved V genes account for less than half of the shortfall, and the remainder is unexplained. The sample data list approximately 170,000 clones, and around 79% of these were observed just once. The ten most abundant clones make up about 1.6% of the sample. The sample taken for sequencing was PBMCs. The receptors originated from a woman between 18 and 30 years old in good health and CMV-seronegative.

Here the CDR3 DNA reads TGTGCCGATACCCCCAGGGCGATGGAAGAGACCCAGTACTTC. It is translated as CADTPRAMEETQYF. This rearrangement joins TRBV19 to TRBJ2-5, with D perhaps TRBD1 (5 bases). Trimming removed 11 bases from V and 3 bases from J, with 19 bases in between. Germline CDR1 reads LNHDA; CDR2 reads SQIVND (reference sequence). This CDR3 has 14 residues.

In DNA, the CDR3 is TGTGCCAGCAGCTTAGGACTAGCGGGACGCAATGAGCAGTTCTTC. It yields the protein CASSLGLAGRNEQFF. V and J are TRBV7-9 and TRBJ2-1; 11 bases are shared with TRBD2. Germline V gene sequence: CDR1 SEHNR, CDR2 FQNEAQ (reference sequence). The CDR3 is 15 amino acids. Germline trimming cut 1 base from V and 6 bases from J; bases unmatched to any gene: 2. Using reference TRBV7-9 and TRBJ2-1 for the parts outside the CDR3, the full variable domain is DTGVSQNPRHKITKRGQNVTFRCDPISEHNRLYWYRQTLGQGPEFLTYFQNEAQLEKSRLLSDRFSAERPKGSFSTLEIQRTEQGDSAMYLCASSLGLAGRNEQFFGPGTRLTVL.

The chain carries TRBV4-2 and TRBJ2-5, with TRBD1 as a possible D gene (7 bases). The CDR3 length is 17 residues. The germline V and J ends were trimmed by 1 base and 4 bases, with 19 bases remaining between them. Germline CDR1 is LGHNA and CDR2 is YNFKEQ. CDR3 nucleotides: TGTGCCAGCAGCCAAGTATCGACAGGGAGGCAAGGAGAGACCCAGTACTTC. It is translated as CASSQVSTGRQGETQYF.

This chain uses TRBV7-2 with TRBJ1-1; D unclear. The germline V gene encodes CDR1 SGHTA and CDR2 FQGNSA. The V and J ends lost 5 bases and 4 bases respectively, with 14 bases between them. This CDR3 contains 14 residues. CDR3 protein: CASSPSTGSTEAFF. CDR3 nucleotides: TGTGCCAGCAGCCCCTCGACGGGGAGCACTGAAGCTTTCTTT.

The chain combines TRBV5-1 with TRBJ2-1; 8 bases align to TRBD1. Per the germline V gene, CDR1 is SGHRS and CDR2 is YFSETQ. Germline trimming cut 3 bases from V and 2 bases from J; bases unmatched to any gene: 1. There are 14 residues in the CDR3. The CDR3: CASSWTGTYNEQFF. In DNA form, the CDR3 reads TGCGCCAGCAGCTGGACAGGGACCTACAATGAGCAGTTCTTC.

The rearrangement joins TRBV13 to TRBJ2-7; TRBD1 agrees at 9 bases. The CDR3 covers 14 residues. The trim removed 6 bases at V and 4 bases at J, leaving 7 bases unmatched. The germline V gene encodes CDR1 PRHDT and CDR2 FYEKMQ (reference sequence). DNA for the CDR3: TGTGCCAGCAGAAGGACAGGGGCATCTTACGAGCAGTACTTC. This codes for CASRRTGASYEQYF. Variable domain in full (rest from reference TRBV13 and TRBJ2-7): AAGVIQSPRHLIKEKRETATLKCYPIPRHDTVYWYQQGPGQDPQFLISFYEKMQSDKGSIPDRFSAQQFSDYHSELNMSSLELGDSALYFCASRRTGASYEQYFGPGTRLTVT.

The chain recombines TRBV6-5 with TRBJ1-3; tentatively, D is TRBD1 (5 bases). The CDR3 loop spans 14 amino acids. Germline-derived CDR1 and CDR2 are MNHEY and SVGAGI. V was pared by 5 bases and J by 1 base, with 9 bases between. CDR3 in DNA: TGTGCCAGCAGTCCCCCAGGGTCTGGAAACACCATATATTTT. This sequence encodes CASSPPGSGNTIYF.

The chain carries TRBV6-6 and TRBJ2-7; TRBD2 matches 10 bases. The V and J ends lost 4 bases and 5 bases, in that order; junction bases with no gene match: 11. The V gene's germline CDR1 is MNHNY and CDR2 SVGAGI (reference sequence). This CDR3 has 16 amino acids. CDR3 bases: TGTGCCAGCAGTTCTCTCGGACTAGCGGTCCCCCACGAGCAGTACTTC. Translating it yields CASSSLGLAVPHEQYF.

The CDR3 region has the DNA TGTGCCATGAGAACCGACATTCTCAATGAGCAGTTCTTC. Protein product: CAMRTDILNEQFF. V and J are TRBV5-4 and TRBJ2-1; D uncertain. The length of the CDR3 is 13 residues. Germline CDR1 reads SGHNT; CDR2 reads YYREEE (reference sequence). Trimming removed 9 bases from V and 6 bases from J, with 16 bases in between.

The V and J genes are TRBV5-1 and TRBJ2-7, with 7 positions matching TRBD2. V was pared by 3 bases and J by 3 bases, with 6 bases of the junction left unmatched. Germline V gives CDR1 SGHRS, CDR2 YFSETQ. This CDR3 contains 14 residues. The CDR3 reads CASSSWDYNYEQYF. The CDR3 nucleotides are TGCGCCAGCAGCTCATGGGACTACAACTACGAGCAGTACTTC.

CDR3 in amino acids: CASSYPGTGTSYEQYF. CDR3 bases: TGTGCCAGCAGCTACCCCGGGACAGGGACCTCCTACGAGCAGTACTTC. This chain links TRBV7-9 with TRBJ2-7; TRBD1 matches at 9 bases. Looked up from germline, CDR1 is SEHNR and CDR2 is FQNEAQ (reference sequence). The CDR3 sequence is 16 residues long. J lost 0 bases, V lost 4 bases, and 7 bases had no gene match.

This chain joins TRBV6-5 and TRBJ1-5; 9 bases are shared with TRBD1. Germline V CDR1 and CDR2: MNHEY, SVGAGI. The trim removed 5 bases at V and 4 bases at J, leaving 6 bases unmatched. The CDR3 is made up of 15 amino acids. CDR3 sequence reads: CASSPGQGWNQPQHF. The CDR3 nucleotides read TGTGCCAGCAGTCCGGGACAGGGATGGAATCAGCCCCAGCATTTT.

The chain couples TRBV29-1 to TRBJ2-6; a weak D match, TRBD1 (5 bases). This CDR3 contains 15 residues. The V gene's germline CDR1 is SQVTM and CDR2 ANQGSEA. V lost 2 bases to trimming and J lost 2 bases, with 10 bases between them. CDR3 sequence: CSVEWEGAGANVLTF. CDR3 in DNA: TGCAGCGTTGAATGGGAAGGGGCTGGGGCCAACGTCCTGACTTTC.

The chain joins TRBV27 to TRBJ2-1; 14 nucleotides line up with TRBD2. The ends lost 0 bases at V and 8 bases at J; junction bases unmatched: 6. The CDR3 loop spans 17 amino acids. The germline V gene has CDR1 MNHEY and CDR2 SMNVEV (reference sequence). CDR3 nucleotide sequence: TGTGCCAGCAGTTTATCGAGGGGGACTAGCGGGAGTTATGAGCAGTTCTTC. Translated: CASSLSRGTSGSYEQFF.

In this sample, this clone turned up once. The V and J genes are TRBV2 and TRBJ2-1, with 12 nucleotides matching TRBD2. V was clipped by 6 bases and J by 10 bases; unmatched bases: 16. The germline gives CDR1 SNHLY, CDR2 FYNNEI. The CDR3 runs 17 residues. The DNA of the CDR3 is TGTGCCAGCAGCTACAGACTAGCGGGAGACCTTGAGGGCGAGCAGTTCTTC. It translates to CASSYRLAGDLEGEQFF.

J is TRBJ1-1 and V is TRBV6-4; D gene ambiguous. The germline V and J ends were trimmed by 3 bases and 4 bases, with 15 bases remaining between them. The CDR3 contains 15 residues. Germline values: CDR1 MRHNA, CDR2 SNTAGT. The CDR3, as DNA: TGTGCCAGCAGTGATCCATCATGGGGAGGCACTGAAGCTTTCTTT. This gives the protein CASSDPSWGGTEAFF.

CDR3 sequence reads: CASSWGQTNEKLFF. The CDR3 DNA reads as TGTGCCAGCAGCTGGGGACAGACTAATGAAAAACTGTTTTTT. J is TRBJ1-4 and V is TRBV5-6, with TRBD1 matching 7 bases. The CDR3 sequence is 14 residues long. Germline lookup yields CDR1 SGHDT and CDR2 YYEEEE. V shed 3 bases and J 2 bases; nucleotides not matched to a gene: 1.

The chain joins TRBV9 to TRBJ2-1; 9 nucleotides agree with TRBD1. The CDR3 covers 15 residues. Germline V gene lookup returns CDR1 SGDLS and CDR2 YYNGEE. The J segment lost 7 bases and the V segment lost 0 bases, leaving 5 bases of the junction unmatched. CDR3 in amino acids: CASSVEGTGMNEQFF. The CDR3 nucleotides read TGTGCCAGCAGCGTAGAAGGGACAGGGATGAATGAGCAGTTCTTC.

The sample holds one count of this clone. CDR3 sequence: CASSLVGGGADTQYF. CDR3 DNA sequence: TGTGCCAGCAGCTTGGTAGGGGGGGGCGCAGATACGCAGTATTTT. The chain recombines TRBV5-6 with TRBJ2-3, with a weak D call TRBD2 (7 bases). Germline CDR1 reads SGHDT; CDR2 reads YYEEEE. Trimming removed 0 bases from V and 4 bases from J, with 12 bases in between. The CDR3 is 15 residues long.

In this sample, this clone turned up once. The chain has TRBV4-1 and TRBJ2-6, with a tentative D call TRBD1 (6 bases). This CDR3 has 17 amino acids. Trimming removed 1 base from V and 0 bases from J, with 10 bases in between. The germline CDR1 and CDR2 sequences are MGHRA and YSYEKL. CDR3 coding DNA: TGCGCCAGCAGCCAAGGACAGGCTAGCTCTGGGGCCAACGTCCTGACTTTC. Protein product: CASSQGQASSGANVLTF.

This clone was found a few times. The V and J genes are TRBV13 and TRBJ2-2; the D gene is possibly TRBD1 (6 bases). V lost 4 bases, J lost 6 bases, and 15 bases lay in between. Germline V lookup: CDR1 PRHDT, CDR2 FYEKMQ (reference sequence). The CDR3 extends over 15 amino acids. The CDR3 DNA follows: TGTGCCAGCAGCTCCCGGGACACGACGGCCGGGGAGCTGTTTTTT. Translation gives CASSSRDTTAGELFF. The full variable domain, with the rest looked up from reference TRBV13 and TRBJ2-2, is AAGVIQSPRHLIKEKRETATLKCYPIPRHDTVYWYQQGPGQDPQFLISFYEKMQSDKGSIPDRFSAQQFSDYHSELNMSSLELGDSALYFCASSSRDTTAGELFFGEGSRLTVL.

The V and J genes are TRBV7-6 and TRBJ2-3; 7 bases map to TRBD1. Germline CDR1 is SGHVS and CDR2 is FNYEAQ. V dropped 5 bases and J dropped 5; count of bases not matched to a gene: 4. This CDR3 has 13 residues. CDR3 sequence reads: CASSSNRGDTQYF. In nucleotides, the CDR3 is TGTGCCAGCAGCAGCAACAGGGGAGATACGCAGTATTTT.

The rearrangement uses TRBV9 and TRBJ1-5; a weak D match, TRBD1 (5 bases). The CDR3 is made up of 14 amino acids. Trimming removed 0 bases at V and 4 bases at J, with 8 bases between. Germline CDR1 reads SGDLS; CDR2 reads YYNGEE. The CDR3 reads CASSVAQDNQPQHF. CDR3 DNA sequence: TGTGCCAGCAGCGTAGCACAGGATAATCAGCCCCAGCATTTT.

V gene TRBV7-8 combines with J gene TRBJ1-3; 8 nucleotides line up with TRBD1. The length of the CDR3 is 15 residues. V was clipped by 5 bases and J by 4 bases; unmatched bases: 7. The V gene's germline CDR1 is SGHVS and CDR2 FQNEAQ. The CDR3 is CASSLGTGGGNTIYF. The CDR3 DNA reads as TGTGCCAGCAGCCTTGGGACAGGCGGAGGAAACACCATATATTTT. Complete variable domain (other parts from reference TRBV7-8 and TRBJ1-3): GAGVSQSPRYKVAKRGQDVALRCDPISGHVSLFWYQQALGQGPEFLTYFQNEAQLDKSGLPSDRFFAERPEGSVSTLKIQRTQQEDSAVYLCASSLGTGGGNTIYFGEGSWLTVV.

The chain couples TRBV5-1 to TRBJ2-5, with TRBD1 matching 7 bases. TRBJ2-7 explains the end of the DNA better; the J call may be wrong. This CDR3 is 15 amino acids long. The V gene's germline CDR1 is SGHRS and CDR2 YFSETQ. CDR3 coding DNA: TGCGCCAGCAGCGTGGACAGGATGGACCCCTACGAGCAGTACTTC. Translated, it gives CASSVDRMDPYEQYF.

V is TRBV6-1 and J is TRBJ2-1; 7 bases line up with TRBD1. Trimming at V came to 2 bases and at J to 2 bases, leaving 3 bases not matched to a gene. The CDR3 consists of 15 residues. Germline V lookup: CDR1 MNHNS, CDR2 SASEGT. The CDR3 DNA sequence: TGTGCCAGCAGTGAAACAGGGGTCCCCTACAATGAGCAGTTCTTC. It is translated as CASSETGVPYNEQFF.

The rearrangement links TRBV7-2 to TRBJ1-1; D gene uncertain. Trimming stripped 0 bases from V and 7 bases from J, with 15 bases between. There are 15 residues in the CDR3. Germline V lookup: CDR1 SGHTA, CDR2 FQGNSA. The CDR3 DNA reads as TGTGCCAGCAGCTTAGCGCGGGCGGGGAGGAATGAAGCTTTCTTT. It specifies CASSLARAGRNEAFF.

A few counts support this clone. V usage is TRBV27 and J usage is TRBJ2-2; D remains unclear. V dropped 5 bases and J dropped 6 bases, with 7 bases sitting between them. Germline V lookup: CDR1 MNHEY, CDR2 SMNVEV (reference sequence). This CDR3 has 12 amino acids. CDR3 bases: TGTGCCAGCAGTCTAGTGGCCGGGGAGCTGTTTTTT. Protein product: CASSLVAGELFF.